This TCR beta chain originates from a study of Ad26.COV2.S vaccination and SARS-CoV-2 variants. This clone was counted ten times or more. The method was immunoSEQ multiplex PCR; TCRdb's version includes in-frame clones alone and lacks a portion of them. The table includes about 480,000 clones, roughly nine tenths detected once. V was trimmed by 5 bases and J by 4 bases, leaving 12 bases between them. Germline CDR1 is MNHEY and CDR2 is SVGAGI. This CDR3 spans 14 amino acids. Regarding treatment: roughly 20 received Ad26.COV2.S at low or high dose, single or two shots; about five received placebo; per-sample allocation not given. Material that was analyzed had been drawn on day 63 after the first vaccine or placebo injection.

This rearrangement joins TRBV6-5 to TRBJ1-5; weak D call: TRBD1 (5 bases). Sequences were derived from peripheral blood, sampled in a trial of Ad26.COV2.S vaccine versus placebo. The sequence was obtained from a person aged 18-60 years who received the Ad26.COV2.S COVID-19 vaccine or a placebo. The CDR3 DNA is TGTGCCAGCAGTCTAGGGACCGAGAATCAGCCCCAGCATTTT. Translating gives CASSLGTENQPQHF.